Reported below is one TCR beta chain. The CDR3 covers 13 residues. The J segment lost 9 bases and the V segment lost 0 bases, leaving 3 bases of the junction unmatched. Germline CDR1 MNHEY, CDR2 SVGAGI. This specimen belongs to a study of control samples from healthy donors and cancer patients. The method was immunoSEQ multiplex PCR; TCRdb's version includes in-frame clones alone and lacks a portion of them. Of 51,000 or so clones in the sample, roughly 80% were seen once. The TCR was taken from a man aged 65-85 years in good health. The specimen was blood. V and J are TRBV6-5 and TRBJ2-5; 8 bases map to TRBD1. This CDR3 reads CASSYSDRAAQYF. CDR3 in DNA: TGTGCCAGCAGTTACTCGGACAGGGCGGCCCAGTACTTC.